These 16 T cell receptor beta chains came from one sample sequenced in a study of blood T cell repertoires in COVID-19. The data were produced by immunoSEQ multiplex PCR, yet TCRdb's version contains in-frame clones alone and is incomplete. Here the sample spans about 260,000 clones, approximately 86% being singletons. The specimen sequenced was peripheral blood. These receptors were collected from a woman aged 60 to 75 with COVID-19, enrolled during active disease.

CDR3 loop: CASSFDQASNQPQHF. The CDR3 nucleotides are TGTGCCAGCAGTTTTGACCAGGCAAGCAATCAGCCCCAGCATTTT. The chain couples TRBV5-8 to TRBJ1-5; D gene unclear. Germline-derived CDR1 and CDR2 are SGHTS and YDEGEE. The V gene lost 5 bases and the J gene lost 1 base, with 13 bases spanning the gap. There are 15 residues in the CDR3.

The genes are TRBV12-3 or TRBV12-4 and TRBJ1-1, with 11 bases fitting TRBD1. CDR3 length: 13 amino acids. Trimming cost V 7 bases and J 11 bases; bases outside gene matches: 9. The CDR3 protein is CASNVGQGARAFF. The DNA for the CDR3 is TGTGCCAGCAACGTAGGACAGGGGGCACGGGCTTTCTTT.

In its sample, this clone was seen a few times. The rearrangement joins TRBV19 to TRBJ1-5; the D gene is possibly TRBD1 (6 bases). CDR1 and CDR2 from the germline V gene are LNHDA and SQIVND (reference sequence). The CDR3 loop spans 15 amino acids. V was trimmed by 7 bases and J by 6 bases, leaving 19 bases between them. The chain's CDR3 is CASTRRGAFAQPQHF. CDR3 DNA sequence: TGTGCCAGTACCAGACGGGGGGCCTTCGCTCAGCCCCAGCATTTT. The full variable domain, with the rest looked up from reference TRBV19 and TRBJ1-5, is DGGITQSPKYLFRKEGQNVTLSCEQNLNHDAMYWYRQDPGQGLRLIYYSQIVNDFQKGDIAEGYSVSREKKESFPLTVTSAQKNPTAFYLCASTRRGAFAQPQHFGDGTRLSIL.

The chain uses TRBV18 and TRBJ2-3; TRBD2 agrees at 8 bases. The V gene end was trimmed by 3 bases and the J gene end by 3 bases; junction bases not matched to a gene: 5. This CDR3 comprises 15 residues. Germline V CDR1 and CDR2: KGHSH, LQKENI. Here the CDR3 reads CASSPVAGQTDTQYF. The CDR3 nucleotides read TGTGCCAGCTCACCCGTAGCGGGACAAACAGATACGCAGTATTTT.

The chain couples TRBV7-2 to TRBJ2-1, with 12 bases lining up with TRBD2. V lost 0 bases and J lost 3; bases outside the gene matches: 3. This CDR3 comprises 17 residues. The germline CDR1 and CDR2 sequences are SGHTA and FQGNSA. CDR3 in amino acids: CASSLALTSGGYNEQFF. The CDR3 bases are TGTGCCAGCAGCTTAGCCCTGACTAGCGGGGGCTACAATGAGCAGTTCTTC.

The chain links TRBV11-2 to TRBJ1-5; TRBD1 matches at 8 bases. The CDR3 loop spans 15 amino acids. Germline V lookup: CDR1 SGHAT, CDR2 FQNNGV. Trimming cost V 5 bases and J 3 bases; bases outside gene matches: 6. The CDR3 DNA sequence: TGTGCCAGCAGCCCGGACAGGGATTACAATCAGCCCCAGCATTTT. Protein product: CASSPDRDYNQPQHF.

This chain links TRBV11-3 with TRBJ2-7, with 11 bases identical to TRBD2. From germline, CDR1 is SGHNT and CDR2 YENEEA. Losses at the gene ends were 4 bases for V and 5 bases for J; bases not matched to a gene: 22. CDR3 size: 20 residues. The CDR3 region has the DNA TGTGCCAGCAGCTCCCACCGGGGGCGAACTAGCGGGAGAAAATCCCACGAGCAGTACTTC. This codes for CASSSHRGRTSGRKSHEQYF.

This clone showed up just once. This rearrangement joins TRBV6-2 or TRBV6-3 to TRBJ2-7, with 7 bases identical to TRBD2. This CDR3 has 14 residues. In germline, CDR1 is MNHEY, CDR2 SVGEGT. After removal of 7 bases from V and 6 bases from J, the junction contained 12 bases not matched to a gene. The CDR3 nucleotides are TGTGCCAGCACCCCGGGGAGGGGATTCGTCGAGCAGTACTTC. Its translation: CASTPGRGFVEQYF.

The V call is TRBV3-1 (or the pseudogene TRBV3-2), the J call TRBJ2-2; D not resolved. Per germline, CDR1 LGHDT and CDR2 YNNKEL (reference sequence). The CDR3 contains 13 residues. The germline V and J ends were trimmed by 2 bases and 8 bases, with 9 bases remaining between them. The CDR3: CASSQTPGGELFF. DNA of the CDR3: TGTGCCAGCAGCCAAACCCCGGGTGGGGAGCTGTTTTTT.

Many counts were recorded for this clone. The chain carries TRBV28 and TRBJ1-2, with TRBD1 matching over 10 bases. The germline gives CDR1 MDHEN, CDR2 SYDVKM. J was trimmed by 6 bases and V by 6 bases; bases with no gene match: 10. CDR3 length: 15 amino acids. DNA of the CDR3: TGTGCCAGCAGCGATCTCGGGACAGGGGATGATGGCTACACCTTC. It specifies CASSDLGTGDDGYTF.

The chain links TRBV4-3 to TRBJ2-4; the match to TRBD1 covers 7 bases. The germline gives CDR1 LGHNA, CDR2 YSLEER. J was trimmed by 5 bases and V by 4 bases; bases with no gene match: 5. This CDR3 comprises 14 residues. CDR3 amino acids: CASSPGTEQNIQYF. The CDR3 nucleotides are TGCGCCAGCAGCCCGGGGACAGAACAAAACATTCAGTACTTC.

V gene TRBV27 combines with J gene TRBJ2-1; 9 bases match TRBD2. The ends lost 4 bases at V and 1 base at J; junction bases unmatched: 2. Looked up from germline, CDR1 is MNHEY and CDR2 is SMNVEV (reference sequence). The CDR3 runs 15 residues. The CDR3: CASSSTSGSYNEQFF. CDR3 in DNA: TGTGCCAGCAGTTCCACTAGCGGGTCCTACAATGAGCAGTTCTTC.

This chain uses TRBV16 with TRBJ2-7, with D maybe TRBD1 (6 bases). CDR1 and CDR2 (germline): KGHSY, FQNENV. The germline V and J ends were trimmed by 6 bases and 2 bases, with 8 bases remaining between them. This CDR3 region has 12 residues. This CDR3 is CASSWTAYEQYF. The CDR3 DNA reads TGTGCCAGCAGTTGGACAGCCTACGAGCAGTACTTC.

Here the CDR3 reads CASTGQGDQPQHF. The CDR3 DNA is TGTGCCAGTACCGGACAGGGAGACCAGCCCCAGCATTTT. The chain has TRBV19 and TRBJ1-5; 8 positions agree with TRBD1. There are 13 residues in the CDR3. Germline values: CDR1 LNHDA, CDR2 SQIVND (reference sequence). J gave up 7 bases and V 7 bases, and 6 bases lay outside the gene matches.

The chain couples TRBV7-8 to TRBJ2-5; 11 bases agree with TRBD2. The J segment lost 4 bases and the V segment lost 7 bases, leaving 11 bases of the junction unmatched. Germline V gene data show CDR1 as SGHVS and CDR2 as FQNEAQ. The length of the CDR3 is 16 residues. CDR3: CASTNPLAGGSETQYF. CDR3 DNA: TGTGCCAGCACAAACCCCCTAGCGGGAGGATCAGAGACCCAGTACTTC.

The CDR3 protein is CASSWGQAVDEKLFF. The CDR3 nucleotides are TGTGCCAGCAGCTGGGGACAGGCAGTAGATGAAAAACTGTTTTTT. V is TRBV5-8 and J is TRBJ1-4; 8 nucleotides agree with TRBD1. Germline CDR1 and CDR2: SGHTS and YDEGEE. This CDR3 spans 15 amino acids. Losses at the gene ends were 3 bases for V and 6 bases for J; bases not matched to a gene: 7.